This TCR beta chain was obtained from a study of OX40 agonist ivuxolimab in advanced cancers. Some background on the complete study: Ivuxolimab was a fully human IgG2 agonistic monoclonal antibody targeting the costimulatory receptor OX40 (CD134). Intravenous ivuxolimab was administered to patients every 2 weeks at six dose levels: 0.01, 0.1, 0.3, 1.5, 3 and 10 mg/kg. Of the approximately 50 dose-escalation patients, hepatocellular carcinoma was present in roughly 19, melanoma in approximately 15, renal cell carcinoma in 9 and head and neck cancer in 9. A male proportion of under 85% and a mean age of approximately 60 years, ranging from roughly 20 to 80, were recorded for the dose-escalation cohort. Patients were allowed to have had prior anti-PD-1, anti-PD-L1 or anti-CTLA-4 therapy, and around 40% of the dose-escalation patients had previously received checkpoint inhibitors. Partial responses were achieved by three dose-escalation patients, of whom one had hepatocellular carcinoma and two had cutaneous melanoma. The point of sequencing TCRbeta in the periphery was to test whether ivuxolimab changed TCR sequence diversity and drove clonal T-cell expansion. The paper covers the monotherapy dose-escalation part of the phase I ivuxolimab trial, which included N of about 56 patients. Overall results and qualifications from the work: At doses of 0.1 to 3.0 mg/kg, clonal expansion of both CD4+ and CD8+ blood T cells was observed from baseline to week 6. In partial responders in the 0.1-3.0 mg/kg groups, normalized peripheral clonal expansion was found to be among the lowest, especially among CD8+ T cells. Which antigens the clonally expanded peripheral T cells were specific for was not determined. On average, CD8+ T cells showed more expanded clones than CD4+ T cells after ivuxolimab. Low levels of normalized T-cell clonal expansion were also shown by some nonresponding patients.

In regard to this clone: The specificity of this receptor is unknown. Within one base of it there is no much larger clone, and no base qualities were kept.

To sequence the TCRbeta CDR3 region, genomic DNA was isolated from the sorted cells. The immunoSEQ Assay was used for sequencing of TCRbeta CDR3 regions. Not all clones reach the TCRdb copy of this immuneACCESS table, which keeps in-frame sequences only. Checked studies attribute under half of the gap to unresolved V genes and leave the rest unexplained. The sample table records around 68,000 clones; about nine tenths of these occur just once. The ten largest account for about 2.7% of the sample. CDR1 and CDR2 (SGHRS, YFSETQ) derive from the germline V gene. Spanning cysteine to phenylalanine, the CDR3 consists of 17 amino acids. The entry retains the CDR3 DNA only, 51 bases that are in frame from base 1. V is trimmed back by 0 bases and J by 0 bases, and the junction contains 5 bases that no gene match accounts for. Patients with autoimmune disease history or receiving systemic immunosuppression were excluded from the trial. Peripheral blood for TCR sequencing was drawn from every dose cohort at baseline, at cycle 4 day 1 and at cycle 7 day 1. Samples were obtained from an open-label, multicenter, first-in-human phase I dose-escalation trial of ivuxolimab. Adults with locally advanced or metastatic head and neck squamous cell, hepatocellular, melanoma or renal cell carcinoma were enrolled in the trial. Before TCR sequencing, CD4+ and CD8+ T cells were separately sorted from peripheral blood.

Here the chain combines TRBV5-1 and TRBJ2-2, with 7 middle bases fitting TRBD1. The specimen was CD4+ or CD8+ T cells sorted from blood, collected in a trial of the OX40 agonist ivuxolimab. The clonotype originates from an adult with an advanced solid tumor such as melanoma, head and neck, liver or kidney cancer. The CDR3 corresponds to CASSLADRISNTGELFF. The nucleotide sequence is TGCGCCAGCAGCTTGGCGGACAGGATATCGAACACCGGGGAGCTGTTTTTT.